The sequence of this T cell receptor (beta chain) was determined in a study of blood T cell repertoires in COVID-19. Study-level information: Sites across the United States, Italy and Spain contributed samples from acute and convalescent COVID-19.

The CDR3 totals 11 residues. Germline V gene data show CDR1 as SQVTM and CDR2 as ANQGSEA. V was shortened by 1 base and J by 6 bases, with 3 bases between the two germline ends. The assay was immunoSEQ multiplex PCR, and TCRdb's table has in-frame clones only and misses some. The repertoire includes roughly 390,000 clones, 87% of them detected once, and about 9.4% sits in the top ten. Followed longitudinally, the Seattle patients had been enrolled during active infection. This chain links TRBV29-1 with TRBJ2-2, with unresolved D. The clonotype was recovered from a woman aged 30 to 39 with COVID-19, enrolled during active disease. Sequencing input: peripheral blood. CDR3 bases: TGCAGCGTTGAAGGGCCCGGGGAGCTGTTTTTT. Translation gives CSVEGPGELFF.